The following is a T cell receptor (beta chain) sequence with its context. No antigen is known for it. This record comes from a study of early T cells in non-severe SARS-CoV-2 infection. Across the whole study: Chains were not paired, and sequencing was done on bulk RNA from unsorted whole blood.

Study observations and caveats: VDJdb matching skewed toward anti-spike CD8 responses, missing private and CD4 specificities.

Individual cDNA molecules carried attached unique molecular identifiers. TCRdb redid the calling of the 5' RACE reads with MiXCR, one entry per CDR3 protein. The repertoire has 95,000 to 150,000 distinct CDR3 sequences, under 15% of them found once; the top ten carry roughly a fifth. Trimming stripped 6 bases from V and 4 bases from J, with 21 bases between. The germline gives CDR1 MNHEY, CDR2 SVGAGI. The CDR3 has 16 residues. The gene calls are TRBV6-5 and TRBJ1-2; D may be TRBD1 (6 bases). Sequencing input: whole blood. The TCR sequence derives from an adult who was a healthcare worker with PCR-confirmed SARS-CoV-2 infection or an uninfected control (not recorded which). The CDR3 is CASSPSGDVTSYGYTF. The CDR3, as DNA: TGTGCCAGCAGCCCATCAGGGGACGTAACCTCCTATGGCTACACCTTC.